The 27 T cell receptor beta chains presented below share a single source sample, sequenced in a study of blood T cell repertoires in COVID-19. The repertoire was sequenced with immunoSEQ multiplex PCR; TCRdb's copy has only in-frame clones and lacks some. There are around 100,000 clones in the sample; 90% occur only once, and about 5.2% lies in the top ten. Sequencing input: peripheral blood. Receptors originate from a man aged 50-60 years with acute or convalescent COVID-19.

The chain joins TRBV6-6 to TRBJ2-7; weak D call: TRBD1 (5 bases). V shed 1 base and J shed 1 base, with 8 bases lying between them. This CDR3 contains 14 residues. Germline V gives CDR1 MNHNY, CDR2 SVGAGI (reference sequence). As DNA, the CDR3 is TGTGCCAGCAGTTACTGGCAGGGTTCCTACGAGCAGTACTTC. As protein: CASSYWQGSYEQYF.

V gene TRBV6-6 combines with J gene TRBJ2-7; TRBD2 aligns across 9 bases. This CDR3 has 15 amino acids. CDR1 MNHNY and CDR2 SVGAGI come from the germline V gene (reference sequence). The V gene end was trimmed by 4 bases and the J gene end by 1 base; junction bases not matched to a gene: 5. The CDR3 DNA reads TGTGCCAGCAGTTTGACTAGCGGCAATTCCTACGAGCAGTACTTC. This translates into CASSLTSGNSYEQYF.

The chain recombines TRBV7-2 with TRBJ2-7; TRBD2 matches at 7 bases. V gave up 5 bases and J gave up 0 bases; unmatched junction bases: 7. The CDR3 runs to 15 residues. The germline gives CDR1 SGHTA, CDR2 FQGNSA. CDR3 in DNA: TGTGCCAGCAGCATTAGCGGGCTACTCTCCTACGAGCAGTACTTC. Translated: CASSISGLLSYEQYF.

The rearrangement uses TRBV19 and TRBJ1-2, with D possibly TRBD1 on 6 matching bases. Looked up from germline, CDR1 is LNHDA and CDR2 is SQIVND (reference sequence). The CDR3 is made up of 15 amino acids. Trimming left V 7 bases short and J 3 bases short, with 18 bases between. The chain's CDR3 is CASTTSDRLDYGYTF. The CDR3 region has the DNA TGTGCCAGTACTACTTCCGACAGGCTAGACTATGGCTACACCTTC.

The genes are TRBV6-5 and TRBJ1-3; 8 bases are a match to TRBD1. Germline-derived CDR1 and CDR2 are MNHEY and SVGAGI. With V trimmed by 8 bases and J by 6 bases, 6 bases remained unmatched. CDR3 length: 13 residues. In DNA form, the CDR3 reads TGTGCCAGCCGCAGGGGGCGGGAAAACACCATATATTTT. Translation: CASRRGRENTIYF.

The chain recombines TRBV6-5 with TRBJ2-1, with 9 bases that match TRBD1. CDR3 length equals 12 residues. Per the germline V gene, CDR1 is MNHEY and CDR2 is SVGAGI. V was clipped by 6 bases and J by 10 bases; unmatched bases: 4. The CDR3 loop is CASSDRGNEQFF. In DNA form, the CDR3 reads TGTGCCAGCAGCGACAGGGGGAACGAGCAGTTCTTC.

The rearrangement uses TRBV30 and TRBJ1-5; no clear D gene. This CDR3 contains 14 residues. The V and J ends lost 1 base and 0 bases respectively, with 7 bases between them. Germline CDR1 GTSNPN, CDR2 SVGIG (reference sequence). The CDR3, as DNA: TGTGCCTGGAGTGGAACTAATAGCAATCAGCCCCAGCATTTT. Its protein product is CAWSGTNSNQPQHF.

The V call is TRBV7-8, the J call TRBJ2-3; 7 positions match TRBD1. There are 16 residues in the CDR3. V shed 1 base, J shed 0 bases, and the junction held 4 bases outside the gene matches. Per germline, CDR1 SGHVS and CDR2 FQNEAQ. Here the CDR3 DNA reads TGTGCCAGCAGCTTAGTGACAGGGCTTAGCACAGATACGCAGTATTTT. Residues: CASSLVTGLSTDTQYF.

The chain is built from TRBV16 and TRBJ2-5; 14 bases are a match to TRBD2. The CDR3 sequence is 16 residues long. From germline, CDR1 is KGHSY and CDR2 FQNENV. Trimming took 4 bases from V and 3 from J; bases not matched to a gene: 4. The CDR3 is CASSPWGLAGEETQYF. For the CDR3, the DNA is TGTGCCAGCAGCCCGTGGGGACTAGCGGGAGAAGAGACCCAGTACTTC. Looking up the rest from reference TRBV16 and TRBJ2-5 gives the full variable domain: GEEVAQTPKHLVRGEGQKAKLYCAPIKGHSYVFWYQQVLKNEFKFLISFQNENVFDETGMPKERFSAKCLPNSPCSLEIQATKLEDSAVYFCASSPWGLAGEETQYFGPGTRLLVL.

V is TRBV10-1 and J is TRBJ2-5, with TRBD1 matching 7 bases. The CDR3 consists of 14 residues. The trim removed 5 bases at V and 1 base at J, leaving 4 bases unmatched. The germline gives CDR1 WNHNN, CDR2 SYGVQD (reference sequence). The chain's CDR3 is CASSRTGLQETQYF. As DNA, the CDR3 is TGCGCCAGCAGTAGGACAGGCCTCCAAGAGACCCAGTACTTC.

The rearrangement links TRBV5-1 to TRBJ2-3; no clear D gene. The V end lost 7 bases, the J end lost 0 bases, and 6 bases lay between the germline ends. Germline CDR1 is SGHRS and CDR2 is YFSETQ. The CDR3 has 12 residues. CDR3 coding DNA: TGCGCCAGCCAAATTAGCACAGATACGCAGTATTTT. It encodes CASQISTDTQYF. Full variable domain (rest looked up from reference TRBV5-1 and TRBJ2-3): KAGVTQTPRYLIKTRGQQVTLSCSPISGHRSVSWYQQTPGQGLQFLFEYFSETQRNKGNFPGRFSGRQFSNSRSEMNVSTLELGDSALYLCASQISTDTQYFGPGTRLTVL.

This chain links TRBV11-2 with TRBJ1-1; D is possibly TRBD1 (5 bases). V was pared by 1 base and J by 6 bases, with 24 bases between. The germline V gene encodes CDR1 SGHAT and CDR2 FQNNGV. The CDR3 runs 18 residues. The CDR3 DNA reads as TGTGCCAGCAGCTTAGGAATTGTTTGGTCCAGGGACTCGCCTGAAGCTTTCTTT. It encodes CASSLGIVWSRDSPEAFF. Drawing the rest from reference TRBV11-2 and TRBJ1-1, the complete variable domain is EAGVAQSPRYKIIEKRQSVAFWCNPISGHATLYWYQQILGQGPKLLIQFQNNGVVDDSQLPKDRFSAERLKGVDSTLKIQPAKLEDSAVYLCASSLGIVWSRDSPEAFFGQGTRLTVV.

In its sample, this clone was seen once. The chain employs TRBV5-4 and TRBJ2-2, with 8 positions matching TRBD2. This CDR3 has 17 amino acids. The junction had 10 bases not matched to a gene; V was cut back by 4 bases and J by 2 bases. The germline V gene has CDR1 SGHNT and CDR2 YYREEE (reference sequence). The CDR3 loop is CASSLIVSGGNTGELFF. CDR3 nucleotides: TGTGCCAGCAGCCTAATTGTCAGCGGGGGAAACACCGGGGAGCTGTTTTTT.

The chain's CDR3 is CASLVRLNTGELFF. The CDR3 nucleotides are TGTGCCAGCCTGGTCAGATTAAACACCGGGGAGCTGTTTTTT. This rearrangement joins TRBV6-5 to TRBJ2-2; D not certain. Per germline, CDR1 MNHEY and CDR2 SVGAGI. The V end lost 8 bases, the J end lost 2 bases, and 12 bases lay between the germline ends. CDR3 length: 14 amino acids.

The chain joins TRBV5-4 to TRBJ1-3; D is possibly TRBD1 (5 bases). The CDR3 is made up of 15 amino acids. CDR1 is SGHNT and CDR2 is YYREEE in the germline V gene (reference sequence). V was trimmed by 0 bases and J by 0 bases, leaving 7 bases between them. CDR3 DNA sequence: TGTGCCAGCAGCTTGGTCGGGGGCTCTGGAAACACCATATATTTT. Amino acids: CASSLVGGSGNTIYF. Full variable domain (outside the CDR3, taken from reference TRBV5-4 and TRBJ1-3): ETGVTQSPTHLIKTRGQQVTLRCSSQSGHNTVSWYQQALGQGPQFIFQYYREEENGRGNFPPRFSGLQFPNYSSELNVNALELDDSALYLCASSLVGGSGNTIYFGEGSWLTVV.

This chain joins TRBV6-6 and TRBJ1-2; 8 bases are shared with TRBD1. V shed 6 bases and J 4 bases; nucleotides not matched to a gene: 4. Germline V gives CDR1 MNHNY, CDR2 SVGAGI (reference sequence). The CDR3 is made up of 13 amino acids. In nucleotides, the CDR3 is TGTGCCAGCAGGGACAGGGAGACCTATGGCTACACCTTC. Translating it yields CASRDRETYGYTF.

The chain couples TRBV3-1 (or the pseudogene TRBV3-2) to TRBJ1-2, with 8 bases matching TRBD1. The CDR3 has 17 amino acids. Germline V gene data show CDR1 as LGHDT and CDR2 as YNNKEL (reference sequence). J lost 8 bases, V lost 4 bases, and 18 bases had no gene match. In DNA form, the CDR3 reads TGTGCCAGCAGCCTCTCTATCCCCGGGACAGGACATCAAGGCTACACCTTC. This encodes CASSLSIPGTGHQGYTF.

The chain recombines TRBV19 with TRBJ2-5, with a possible D match to TRBD1 (6 bases). There are 16 residues in the CDR3. V lost 5 bases, J lost 1 base, and 17 bases lay in between. Germline V CDR1 and CDR2: LNHDA, SQIVND (reference sequence). The CDR3 nucleotides read TGTGCCAGTAGTTCAACAGGGAGACGGGTCCAAGAGACCCAGTACTTC. Its translation is CASSSTGRRVQETQYF. The full variable domain, in which reference TRBV19 and TRBJ2-5 provide the parts outside the CDR3, is DGGITQSPKYLFRKEGQNVTLSCEQNLNHDAMYWYRQDPGQGLRLIYYSQIVNDFQKGDIAEGYSVSREKKESFPLTVTSAQKNPTAFYLCASSSTGRRVQETQYFGPGTRLLVL.

CDR3 amino acids: CASSQGRGRGETQYF. DNA of the CDR3: TGTGCCAGCAGCCAAGGCAGGGGGCGCGGGGAGACCCAGTACTTC. The V call is TRBV3-1 (or the pseudogene TRBV3-2), the J call TRBJ2-5, with TRBD1 identical over 8 bases. This CDR3 comprises 15 residues. The V gene end was trimmed by 1 base and the J gene end by 5 bases; junction bases not matched to a gene: 6. From germline, CDR1 is LGHDT and CDR2 YNNKEL (reference sequence).

This chain joins TRBV5-6 and TRBJ2-7, with 8 positions matching TRBD1. Germline trimming cut 4 bases from V and 2 bases from J; bases unmatched to any gene: 8. Per germline, CDR1 SGHDT and CDR2 YYEEEE. The CDR3 covers 15 residues. The CDR3 coding sequence is TGTGCCAGCAGCCCGGGACAGGAGATTGCCTACGAGCAGTACTTC. Residues: CASSPGQEIAYEQYF.

The chain links TRBV24-1 to TRBJ2-5, with 7 bases matching TRBD1. Germline-derived CDR1 and CDR2 are KGHDR and SFDVKD. This CDR3 is built from 15 residues. V was clipped by 4 bases and J by 1 base; unmatched bases: 5. The CDR3: CATSDPDRFQETQYF. The CDR3 DNA sequence: TGTGCCACCAGTGACCCGGACAGGTTCCAAGAGACCCAGTACTTC.

The J gene is TRBJ2-5, the V gene TRBV7-2, with D tentatively TRBD1 (5 bases). Trimming pared 4 bases from V and 2 bases from J, leaving 14 bases between. The CDR3 is made up of 15 amino acids. Per the germline V gene, CDR1 is SGHTA and CDR2 is FQGNSA. The CDR3 bases are TGTGCCAGCAGCTACGGTTGGGGCCTACAAGAGACCCAGTACTTC. The encoded protein is CASSYGWGLQETQYF.

The chain links TRBV10-3 to TRBJ1-4; weak D call: TRBD1 (5 bases). The V gene's germline CDR1 is ENHRY and CDR2 SYGVKD. The CDR3 has 12 residues. V was shortened by 2 bases and J by 11 bases, with 9 bases between the two germline ends. The CDR3 DNA is TGTGCCATCAGTGAGCAGGGTTGGAAACTGTTTTTT. Translation: CAISEQGWKLFF.

V usage is TRBV9 and J usage is TRBJ2-1, with D uncertain. CDR3 length: 14 residues. CDR1 is SGDLS and CDR2 is YYNGEE in the germline V gene. V was trimmed by 0 bases and J by 4 bases, leaving 8 bases between them. The CDR3: CASSVEVLYNEQFF. The CDR3 nucleotides are TGTGCCAGCAGCGTAGAAGTACTATACAATGAGCAGTTCTTC.

The V gene is TRBV6-5, the J gene TRBJ1-1; no reliable D call. V gave up 2 bases and J gave up 5 bases, with 12 bases separating them. CDR1 and CDR2 from the germline V gene are MNHEY and SVGAGI. This CDR3 spans 14 amino acids. The CDR3, as DNA: TGTGCCAGCAGTTACGTAGAGGGAGAGACTGAAGCTTTCTTT. Its translation is CASSYVEGETEAFF.

The chain links TRBV14 to TRBJ2-6, with TRBD1 matching 11 bases. The ends lost 5 bases at V and 2 bases at J; junction bases unmatched: 2. The CDR3 is made up of 16 amino acids. Germline V lookup: CDR1 SGHDN, CDR2 FVKESK. In DNA form, the CDR3 reads TGTGCCAGCAGCAGGACAGGGGGCCCTGGGGCCAACGTCCTGACTTTC. Translating it yields CASSRTGGPGANVLTF. Full variable domain (rest looked up from reference TRBV14 and TRBJ2-6): EAGVTQFPSHSVIEKGQTVTLRCDPISGHDNLYWYRRVMGKEIKFLLHFVKESKQDESGMPNNRFLAERTGGTYSTLKVQPAELEDSGVYFCASSRTGGPGANVLTFGAGSRLTVL.

The rearrangement joins TRBV3-1 (or the pseudogene TRBV3-2) to TRBJ2-7, with 9 bases matching TRBD2. Germline CDR1 and CDR2: LGHDT and YNNKEL (reference sequence). V lost 4 bases to trimming and J lost 10 bases; unmatched junction nucleotides: 17. CDR3 length: 16 residues. The CDR3 coding sequence is TGTGCCAGCAGCCTTTCGAGGGGGCTGACTAGCGGCTACCAGTACTTC. Translating it yields CASSLSRGLTSGYQYF.